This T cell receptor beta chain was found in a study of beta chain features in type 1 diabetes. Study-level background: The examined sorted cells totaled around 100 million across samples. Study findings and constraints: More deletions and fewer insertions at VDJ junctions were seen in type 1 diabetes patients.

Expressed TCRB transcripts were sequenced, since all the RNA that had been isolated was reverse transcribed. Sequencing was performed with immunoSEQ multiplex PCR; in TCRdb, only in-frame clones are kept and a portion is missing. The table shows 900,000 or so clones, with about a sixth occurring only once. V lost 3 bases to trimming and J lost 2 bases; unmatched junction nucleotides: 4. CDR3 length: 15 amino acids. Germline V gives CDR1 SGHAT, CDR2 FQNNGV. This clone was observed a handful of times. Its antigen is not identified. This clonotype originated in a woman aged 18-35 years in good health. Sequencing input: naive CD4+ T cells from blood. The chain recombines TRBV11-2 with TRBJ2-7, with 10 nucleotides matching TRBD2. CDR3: CASSFLAGVTYEQYF. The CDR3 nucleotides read TGTGCCAGCAGCTTCCTAGCGGGAGTAACCTACGAGCAGTACTTC.